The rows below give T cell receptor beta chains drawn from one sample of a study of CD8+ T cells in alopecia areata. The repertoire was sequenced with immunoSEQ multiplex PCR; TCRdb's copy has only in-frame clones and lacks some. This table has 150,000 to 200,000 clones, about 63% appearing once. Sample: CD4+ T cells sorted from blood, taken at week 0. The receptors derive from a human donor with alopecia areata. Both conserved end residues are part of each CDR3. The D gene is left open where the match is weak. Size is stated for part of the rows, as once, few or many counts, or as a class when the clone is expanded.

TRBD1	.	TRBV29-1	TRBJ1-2	TGCAGCGTAGGAGACAGGGCCTATGGCTACACCTTC	CSVGDRAYGYTF
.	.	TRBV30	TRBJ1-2	TGTGCCCTCCGTACGCGAGGGAACTATGGCTACACCTTC	CALRTRGNYGYTF
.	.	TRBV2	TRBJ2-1	TGTGCCAGCAGTGGGGGTAGCGGACTTACCTCCTACAATGAGCAGTTCTTC	CASSGGSGLTSYNEQFF
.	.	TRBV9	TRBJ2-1	TGTGCCAGCAGCTACAACAGGGAAGGTGTGCAGTTCTTC	CASSYNREGVQFF
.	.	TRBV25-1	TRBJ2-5	TGTGCCAGCAGTGAAGGGGACCAAGAGACCCAGTACTTC	CASSEGDQETQYF
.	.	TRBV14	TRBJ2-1	TGTGCCAGCAGCCAGTCAGCTGGATTCACCTACAATGAGCAGTTCTTC	CASSQSAGFTYNEQFF
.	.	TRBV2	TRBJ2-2	TGTGCCAGCAGCGGGGAAACGGTCACCGGGGAGCTGTTTTTT	CASSGETVTGELFF
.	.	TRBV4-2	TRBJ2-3	TGTGCCAGCAGCCCAAGGGGGACCACAGATACGCAGTATTTT	CASSPRGTTDTQYF
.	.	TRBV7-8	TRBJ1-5	TGTGCCAGCAGCTTAGATGGTGAACGGCCCCAGCATTTT	CASSLDGERPQHF
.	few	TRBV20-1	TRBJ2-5	TGCAGTGCTAGTTTTGGGGAGACCCAGTACTTC	CSASFGETQYF
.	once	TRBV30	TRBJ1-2	TGTGCCTGGAGTAGGCTGGATGGCTACACCTTC	CAWSRLDGYTF
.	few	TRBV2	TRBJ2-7	TGTGCCAGCACGACGCAGGATTTCGAGCAGTACTTC	CASTTQDFEQYF
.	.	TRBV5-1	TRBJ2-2	TGCGCCAGCAGCTTGGAGTGGAACACCGGGGAGCTGTTTTTT	CASSLEWNTGELFF
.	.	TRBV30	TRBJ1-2	TGTGCCTGTCAACAGGGCCGTGGACCCTACACCTTC	CACQQGRGPYTF
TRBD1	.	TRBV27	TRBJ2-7	TGTGCCAGCAGTTTCCGGGGACAGGGGGGGACCTACGAGCAGTACTTC	CASSFRGQGGTYEQYF
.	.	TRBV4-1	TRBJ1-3	TGCGCCAGCAGCCAAGAGGTGCGGACCTCTGGAAACACCATATATTTT	CASSQEVRTSGNTIYF
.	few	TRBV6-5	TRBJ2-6	TGTGCCAGCACGGGTACAGGGGCCAACGTCCTGACTTTC	CASTGTGANVLTF
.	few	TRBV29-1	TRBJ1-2	TGCAGCGACCGAGACAGAGTAACTTATGGCTACACCTTC	CSDRDRVTYGYTF
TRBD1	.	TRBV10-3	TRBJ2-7	TGTGCCATCGAGGACAGGGCCTCCTACGAGCAGTACTTC	CAIEDRASYEQYF
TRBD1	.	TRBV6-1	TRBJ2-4	TGTGCCAGCAGTGAGGAGGCCAGGGGGGCCAAAAACATTCAGTACTTC	CASSEEARGAKNIQYF
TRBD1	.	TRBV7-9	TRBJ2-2	TGTGCCAGCCTCAGACAGGGCACCGGGGAGCTGTTTTTT	CASLRQGTGELFF
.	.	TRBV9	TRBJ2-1	TGTGCCAGCAGCGTAATGAGCTACAATGAGCAGTTCTTC	CASSVMSYNEQFF
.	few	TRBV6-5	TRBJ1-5	TGTGCCAGCAGTTGGAATAGCAATCAGCCCCAGCATTTT	CASSWNSNQPQHF
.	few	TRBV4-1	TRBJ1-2	TGCGCCAGCAGCCAAGATCTTGGCCGGCCAGGGTCTAGCTATGGCTACACCTTC	CASSQDLGRPGSSYGYTF
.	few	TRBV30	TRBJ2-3	TGTGCCTCCCGCACAGATACGCAGTATTTT	CASRTDTQYF
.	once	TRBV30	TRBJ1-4	TGTGCCTGGAGTTATGGGAGTTGGGAAAAACTGTTTTTT	CAWSYGSWEKLFF
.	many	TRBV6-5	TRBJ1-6	TGTGCCAGCAGTTACTCCCGACAGACCTATAATTCACCCCTCCACTTT	CASSYSRQTYNSPLHF
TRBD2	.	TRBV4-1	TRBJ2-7	TGCGCCAGCAGCCGCGGGACTAGCGACTACGAGCAGTACTTC	CASSRGTSDYEQYF
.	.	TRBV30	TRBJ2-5	TGTGCCTGGAGTGTATCGGCTGTCCGTGAGACCCAGTACTTC	CAWSVSAVRETQYF
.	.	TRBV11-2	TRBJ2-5	TGTGCCAGCAGCTTAGAAGCTGCGGGGACCCAGTACTTC	CASSLEAAGTQYF
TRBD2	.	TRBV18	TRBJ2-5	TGTGCCAGCTCGTCCTGGACTAGCGGGGATGACCAAGAGACCCAGTACTTC	CASSSWTSGDDQETQYF
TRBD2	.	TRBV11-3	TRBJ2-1	TGTGCCAGCAGCTTATCTCGGGGGGGCAATGAGCAGTTCTTC	CASSLSRGGNEQFF
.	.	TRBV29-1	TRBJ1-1	TGCAGCGCCGCATCTCGTTCCGGGGTCATCTTT	CSAASRSGVIF
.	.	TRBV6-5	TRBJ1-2	TGTGCCAGCAGTTACTTCAACGGGGACTATGGCTACACCTTC	CASSYFNGDYGYTF
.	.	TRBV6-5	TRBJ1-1	TGTGCCAGCAGTTACCGCTTGAACACTGAAGCTTTCTTT	CASSYRLNTEAFF
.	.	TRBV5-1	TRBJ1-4	TGCGCCATGGGACGGTTGCTTAATGAAAAACTGTTTTTT	CAMGRLLNEKLFF
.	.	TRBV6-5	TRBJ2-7	TGTGCCAGCAGAAACGGACAGCTTTTCTACGAGCAGTACTTC	CASRNGQLFYEQYF
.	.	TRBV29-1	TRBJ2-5	TGCAGCGTTGATCGAGGGAACCGTGAGACCCAGTACTTC	CSVDRGNRETQYF
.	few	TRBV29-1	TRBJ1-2	TGCAGCGCAGTAACAGATAACTATGGCTACACCTTC	CSAVTDNYGYTF
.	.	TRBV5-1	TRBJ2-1	TGCGCCAGCAGCACCCGACTAGACCCCAATGAGCAGTTCTTC	CASSTRLDPNEQFF
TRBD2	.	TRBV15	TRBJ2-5	TGTGCCACCAGCACCCGGGGGGGCCAAGAGACCCAGTACTTC	CATSTRGGQETQYF
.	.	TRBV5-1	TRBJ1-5	TGCGCCATCCCCGTCCCGTATCAGCCCCAGCATTTT	CAIPVPYQPQHF
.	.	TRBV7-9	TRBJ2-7	TGTGCCAGCAGCCGGACTGCGACCTACGAGCAGTACTTC	CASSRTATYEQYF
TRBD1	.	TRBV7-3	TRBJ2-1	TGTGCCAGCAGCAATCGACAGGGAAGTAATGAGCAGTTCTTC	CASSNRQGSNEQFF
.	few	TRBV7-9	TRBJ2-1	TGTGCCAGCAGCTCTGGTTTTTGGGAGCAGTTCTTC	CASSSGFWEQFF
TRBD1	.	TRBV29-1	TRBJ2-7	TGCAGCGTTGCCCCGAACCGACAGGGAGAGCAGTACTTC	CSVAPNRQGEQYF
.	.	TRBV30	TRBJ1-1	TGTGCCTGGAGTCAGGGAATGACTGAAGCTTTCTTT	CAWSQGMTEAFF
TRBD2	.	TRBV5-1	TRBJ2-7	TGCGCCAGTGGACTAGCGGGGGGCGAATACGAGCAGTACTTC	CASGLAGGEYEQYF
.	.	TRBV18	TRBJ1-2	TGTGCCAGCTCACCATCGACAGCTTATGGCTACACCTTC	CASSPSTAYGYTF
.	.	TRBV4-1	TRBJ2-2	TGCGCCAGCAGCCAAGATCCAGACAGGCACACCGGGGAGCTGTTTTTT	CASSQDPDRHTGELFF